The 9 T cell receptor beta chains below all came from one sample that was sequenced in a study of cytomegalovirus exposure and HLA in healthy donors. Both 60 Vbeta primers and 13 Jbeta primers went into the PCR. The data were produced by immunoSEQ multiplex PCR, yet TCRdb's version contains in-frame clones alone and is incomplete. This table holds 150,000 or so clones. Sequenced: PBMCs. Receptors originate from a man aged 18 to 29 in good health and CMV-seronegative.

The chain combines TRBV9 with TRBJ2-4; no clear D gene. The ends were cut back, 4 bases at V and 0 bases at J, with 11 bases in the middle. The CDR3 is 15 residues long. Germline V gene sequence: CDR1 SGDLS, CDR2 YYNGEE. As DNA, the CDR3 is TGTGCCAGCAGCCCTTGGCCGGGAGCCAAAAACATTCAGTACTTC. Protein sequence: CASSPWPGAKNIQYF.

The chain couples TRBV20-1 to TRBJ1-2; D unclear. Germline V CDR1 and CDR2: DFQATT, SNEGSKA (reference sequence). The CDR3 runs 11 residues. The CDR3 DNA follows: TGCAGCCTAGGAGGGCTGGATGGCTACACCTTC. Translated, it gives CSLGGLDGYTF.

This chain links TRBV5-1 with TRBJ2-5; 12 bases map to TRBD1. With the DNA end fitting TRBJ2-7 better, the J assignment may be wrong. CDR1 and CDR2 from the germline V gene are SGHRS and YFSETQ. The CDR3 contains 19 residues. The CDR3 is CASSLGGTGTGGTSYEQYF. The DNA for the CDR3 is TGCGCCAGCAGCTTGGGGGGAACCGGGACAGGGGGCACCTCCTACGAGCAGTACTTC.

For the CDR3, the DNA is TGTGCCAGCAGCTTAGCCCAAAATGGGGGGATCGAGACCCAGTACTTC. Translating it yields CASSLAQNGGIETQYF. The J gene is TRBJ2-5, the V gene TRBV7-2, with D possibly matching TRBD2 (6 bases). The V end was cut by 0 bases, the J end by 5 bases, with 16 bases between. This CDR3 has 16 residues. Per the germline V gene, CDR1 is SGHTA and CDR2 is FQGNSA.

The V gene is TRBV10-3, the J gene TRBJ2-7; TRBD1 matches at 11 bases. V was pared by 2 bases and J by 2 bases, with 2 bases of the junction left unmatched. The CDR3 runs to 15 residues. Germline CDR1 is ENHRY and CDR2 is SYGVKD. The CDR3 here is CAISEPGQGAYEQYF. CDR3 nucleotide sequence: TGTGCCATCAGTGAGCCGGGACAGGGGGCCTACGAGCAGTACTTC.

This rearrangement joins TRBV15 to TRBJ2-5; no definite D call. CDR1 and CDR2 from the germline V gene are LNHNV and YYDKDF (reference sequence). Trimming removed 1 base at V and 5 bases at J, with 8 bases between. CDR3 length: 13 amino acids. The CDR3 sequence is CATSRARSETQYF. CDR3 bases: TGTGCCACCAGCAGAGCACGTAGTGAGACCCAGTACTTC.

J is TRBJ1-3 and V is TRBV7-6; D might be TRBD1 (6 bases). Germline-derived CDR1 and CDR2 are SGHVS and FNYEAQ. V lost 1 base to trimming and J lost 3 bases, with 19 bases between them. This CDR3 region has 18 residues. This CDR3 is CASSLVGFKTGGGNTIYF. The CDR3 DNA reads as TGTGCCAGCAGCTTAGTTGGATTTAAGACAGGAGGTGGAAACACCATATATTTT. The whole variable domain, filled in from reference TRBV7-6 and TRBJ1-3, reads GAGVSQSPRYKVTKRGQDVALRCDPISGHVSLYWYRQALGQGPEFLTYFNYEAQQDKSGLPNDRFSAERPEGSISTLTIQRTEQRDSAMYRCASSLVGFKTGGGNTIYFGEGSWLTVV.

Notes on this clone: At one boundary the junction diverges from the germline segment, which might be a read error. V gene TRBV7-2 combines with J gene TRBJ2-1, with D perhaps matching TRBD2 (6 bases). CDR1 is SGHTA and CDR2 is FQGNSA in the germline V gene. The CDR3 covers 11 residues. The CDR3 DNA sequence: TGTGCCAGCAGCAGTACGGGGGTTGGTATCTTC. This encodes CASSSTGVGIF.

Here the CDR3 reads CASSQVPSGGADTQYF. In DNA form, the CDR3 reads TGCGCCAGCAGCCAAGTGCCTAGCGGGGGGGCAGATACGCAGTATTTT. This chain links TRBV4-3 with TRBJ2-3; 12 bases are shared with TRBD2. After removal of 1 base from V and 4 bases from J, the junction contained 3 bases not matched to a gene. In germline, CDR1 is LGHNA, CDR2 YSLEER. The CDR3 length is 16 residues.